A single T cell receptor beta chain is shown here with its context. Its target antigen remains unknown. No much larger clone exists at a distance of one base, and base qualities are not known. This entry belongs to a study of T-cell memory formation after mild COVID-19 (dated by TCRdb to the early 2020s). In terms of the full investigation: TCR sequence clusters from the two donors were largely donor specific. T-cell clones expanding and contracting after mild COVID-19 in a couple of donors were tracked by longitudinal TCRalpha and TCRbeta repertoire sequencing. Two young, previously healthy adult volunteers, one female and one male, were included in the cohort.

TCRdb records Illumina NovaSeq 6000 as the sequencer. Using 5'RACE with constant-segment primers, TCRalpha and TCRbeta cDNA libraries were constructed, with sample barcodes and unique molecular identifiers added in the process. RNA was extracted from every sample with Trizol reagent. Libraries were amplified in two PCR steps, with a second sample barcode and Illumina TruSeq adapters added in the second step. Sequencing of libraries was performed on an Illumina NovaSeq with 2 x 150 bp paired-end reads. On the authors' methods: With migec v1.2.7, reads were demultiplexed and then collapsed into UMI-guided consensus sequences. With mixcr v2.1.11, UMI consensuses were aligned to TRA and TRB V and J templates and assembled into clonotypes. Expanded or contracted clonotypes were those called significant by both edgeR and NoisET, with noise models trained on biological replicates. For edgeR calls, the thresholds were a false discovery rate-adjusted p below 0.01 and a log2 fold-change of 1. As an exploratory analysis of dynamics, max-normalized trajectories of the 1000 most abundant clonotypes were examined by PCA with hierarchical clustering. Separately sequenced CD4+ and CD8+ repertoires were used to assign a CD4 or CD8 phenotype to each responding clone. The public sequencing data were trimmed at Q25 with fastp and processed into clonotypes with MiXCR by TCRdb, which kept only in-frame beta chains. Rows are combined by CDR3 protein, so each entry shows the most common genes and DNA. The V and J calls follow TCRdb's processing rather than the paper's. The sample includes around 340,000 distinct CDR3 sequences, with roughly 14% observed a single time. Together, the top ten hold roughly a fifth of the sample.

Overall results and qualifications from the work: Contracting CD4+ clones were located mainly in the CM and EM memory subsets, whereas CD8+ clones were found to be enriched in EMRA. The study included only a couple of mild cases, and larger cohorts that include severe cases with pre-infection samples were judged to be necessary. Some responding clones were found in pre-infection memory, which suggests that pre-existing cross-reactive memory T cells took part in the SARS-CoV-2 response. Clones that contracted from day 15 to 85 showed balanced CD4/CD8 phenotypes, whereas a second wave of clones that expanded from day 15 to 37 leaned towards CD4+. SARS-CoV-2 specificity of the second-wave clones peaking on day 37 was not confirmed.

Ficoll-Paque density gradient centrifugation was used to isolate PBMCs. Via the germline V gene, CDR1 is MGHRA and CDR2 YSYEKL. Trimming takes 1 base from V and 5 bases from J, and the germline ends sit 15 bases apart. The CDR3 measures 16 amino acids from cysteine to phenylalanine. Only the CDR3 portion is preserved as DNA: 48 bases, with reading frame beginning at the first base. Sequencing was carried out using PBMCs or a T cell subset sorted from them (not recorded which). The clonotype originates from a man aged 18 to 35 who had mild COVID-19 (a few samples of this study predate the infection). The sample titles of this study are shuffled in the database, so cell type and time point are left out; the donor was told from shared clones. Recombination linked TRBV4-1 to TRBJ2-1; a weak D assignment points to TRBD1 (6 bases agree). The CDR3 region reads CASSQVGKDRNNEQFF. Here is the DNA: TGCGCCAGCAGCCAAGTGGGAAAGGACAGAAACAATGAGCAGTTCTTC.